What follows are 23 T cell receptor beta chains derived from one specimen sequenced in a study of CD8 T cells in Susac syndrome (dated by TCRdb to between 2018 and 2021). The library was obtained by the immunoSEQ multiplex PCR assay. RNA was extracted with the RNeasy kit and roughly 0.45 to 1 ug was reverse transcribed using random hexamers. TCRdb itself trimmed the public reads at Q25 with fastp, ran MiXCR and retained productive beta chains. For every CDR3 protein sequence, its rows merge into one entry that carries the most common genes and DNA. For this sample there are approximately 190,000 distinct CDR3 sequences; nearly 97% appear just once. The ten largest clonotypes hold 0.098% of the sample. The sequenced sample was CD4+ T cells from PBMCs. These receptors were taken from a human donor with Susac syndrome.

V usage is TRBV9 and J usage is TRBJ2-7, with D perhaps matching TRBD1 (5 bases). The CDR3 length is 15 residues. CDR1 is SGDLS and CDR2 is YYNGEE in the germline V gene. Deletions cut 0 bases from V and 6 bases from J, with 16 bases between. CDR3 region: CASSVGLGTGTEQYF. DNA for the CDR3: TGTGCCAGCAGCGTAGGGTTGGGTACAGGCACCGAGCAGTACTTC.

The V gene is TRBV3-1, the J gene TRBJ1-1, with TRBD1 matching 10 bases. The CDR3 is 14 amino acids. V trimming: 0 bases; J trimming: 6 bases; junction bases outside the gene matches: 1. Per the germline V gene, CDR1 is LGHDT and CDR2 is YNNKEL (reference sequence). The CDR3: CASSQETGGPEAFF. CDR3 nucleotides: TGTGCCAGCAGCCAAGAGACAGGGGGCCCTGAAGCTTTCTTT. Together with reference TRBV3-1 and TRBJ1-1, the CDR3 gives the full variable domain: DTAVSQTPKYLVTQMGNDKSIKCEQNLGHDTMYWYKQDSKKFLKIMFSYNNKELIINETVPNRFSPKSPDKAHLNLHINSLELGDSAVYFCASSQETGGPEAFFGQGTRLTVV.

The chain recombines TRBV5-6 with TRBJ2-5; tentative D call: TRBD2 (6 bases). The CDR3 is 14 amino acids. V was cut by 1 base and J by 5 bases, with 12 bases left in between. Germline V lookup: CDR1 SGHDT, CDR2 YYEEEE. The chain's CDR3 is CASSLPAGLETQYF. Here the CDR3 DNA reads TGTGCCAGCAGCTTGCCCGCGGGGTTGGAGACCCAGTACTTC.

Only one count was recorded for this clonotype. The rearrangement links TRBV12-5 to TRBJ1-1, with D possibly TRBD1 on 5 matching bases. Germline loops: CDR1 LGHNT, CDR2 FRNRAP. V lost 5 bases and J 1 base, leaving 11 bases between the germline ends. The CDR3 has 14 residues. CDR3 region: CASGPGAANTEAFF. Here the CDR3 DNA reads TGTGCTAGTGGTCCCGGGGCGGCGAACACTGAAGCTTTCTTT. Full variable domain (remainder filled in from reference TRBV12-5 and TRBJ1-1): DARVTQTPRHKVTEMGQEVTMRCQPILGHNTVFWYRQTMMQGLELLAYFRNRAPLDDSGMPKDRFSAEMPDATLATLKIQPSEPRDSAVYFCASGPGAANTEAFFGQGTRLTVV.

Comments on this clonotype: Its ends do not fully match the called genes, so a read error is possible. The V call is TRBV3-1, the J call TRBJ1-2; 8 bases agree with TRBD1. The CDR3 length is 13 residues. Germline CDR1 LGHDT, CDR2 YNNKEL (reference sequence). Here the CDR3 reads CASSQADRAGYTF. CDR3 sequence (DNA): TGTGCCAGCAGTCAAGCGGACAGGGCCGGCTACACCTTC.

The V gene is TRBV30, the J gene TRBJ2-1; TRBD1 matches at 7 bases. The CDR3 extends over 13 amino acids. Losses at the gene ends were 1 base for V and 5 bases for J; bases not matched to a gene: 2. Germline V gene data show CDR1 as GTSNPN and CDR2 as SVGIG (reference sequence). The CDR3: CAWSATGDNEQFF. The CDR3 DNA is TGTGCCTGGAGTGCCACAGGGGACAATGAGCAGTTCTTC.

The rearrangement joins TRBV7-3 to TRBJ2-1; no clear D gene. Trimming pared 1 base from V and 4 bases from J, leaving 14 bases between. The germline V gene has CDR1 SGHTA and CDR2 FQGTGA. The CDR3 runs to 16 residues. The CDR3 sequence: CASSLMGLGQYNEQFF. CDR3 nucleotides: TGTGCCAGCAGCTTAATGGGTTTGGGTCAGTACAATGAGCAGTTCTTC.

The chain recombines TRBV29-1 with TRBJ1-2; D is ambiguous. This CDR3 is built from 12 residues. Germline V gene sequence: CDR1 SQVTM, CDR2 ANQGSEA. Between the trimmed V and J ends, which lost 4 bases and 4 bases, there was a span of 10 bases. The CDR3 region is CSVGGRSYGYTF. CDR3 DNA sequence: TGCAGCGTTGGTGGCAGATCCTATGGCTACACCTTC.

The chain recombines TRBV7-3 with TRBJ2-7, with D hard to call. Germline loops: CDR1 SGHTA, CDR2 FQGTGA. Trimming took 1 base from V and 3 from J, leaving 7 bases between them. The CDR3 spans 13 residues. The CDR3 loop reads CASSLNQNYEQYF. For the CDR3, the DNA is TGTGCCAGCAGCTTAAACCAAAACTACGAGCAGTACTTC.

The chain has TRBV7-9 and TRBJ2-7, with D perhaps matching TRBD2 (6 bases). CDR3 length: 12 amino acids. Deletions cut 5 bases from V and 5 bases from J, with 10 bases between. Germline CDR1 reads SEHNR; CDR2 reads FQNEAQ (reference sequence). Here the CDR3 reads CASSLEGDEQYF. CDR3 in DNA: TGTGCCAGCAGCCTGGAGGGCGACGAGCAGTACTTC.

The chain employs TRBV5-1 and TRBJ1-1; D unclear. The V gene's germline CDR1 is SGHRS and CDR2 YFSETQ. The CDR3 spans 14 residues. V lost 6 bases and J lost 0, with 12 bases in between. Here the CDR3 reads CASTTVPMNTEAFF. The CDR3 DNA is TGCGCCAGCACTACAGTACCCATGAACACTGAAGCTTTCTTT.

V gene TRBV14 combines with J gene TRBJ2-5; D is ambiguous. The CDR3 consists of 13 residues. Per germline, CDR1 SGHDN and CDR2 FVKESK. V shed 4 bases and J shed 1 base, with 7 bases lying between them. The DNA for the CDR3 is TGTGCCAGCAGCCTTAGAGGCCAAGAGACCCAGTACTTC. Its protein product is CASSLRGQETQYF.

The chain links TRBV5-1 to TRBJ1-2; no reliable D call. Per germline, CDR1 SGHRS and CDR2 YFSETQ. The CDR3 runs to 13 residues. The V end lost 0 bases, the J end lost 8 bases, and 11 bases lay between the germline ends. In DNA form, the CDR3 reads TGCGCCAGCAGCTTGGGCCAGGTCGAGGGCTACACCTTC. Translating it yields CASSLGQVEGYTF.

J is TRBJ1-3 and V is TRBV12-3 or TRBV12-4; unclear D gene. This CDR3 has 13 amino acids. V was cut by 3 bases and J by 4 bases, with 7 bases left in between. The CDR3 DNA is TGTGCCAGCAGTTTGAGAAGAGGAAACACCATATATTTT. Translated, it gives CASSLRRGNTIYF.

The rearrangement links TRBV4-1 to TRBJ2-6; no clear D. CDR1 MGHRA and CDR2 YSYEKL come from the germline V gene. The CDR3 totals 18 residues. With 2 bases removed from V and 0 bases from J, the gap between germline ends came to 14 bases. The CDR3 sequence: CASSQQPDTNSGANVLTF. The CDR3 coding sequence is TGCGCCAGCAGCCAACAGCCTGATACGAACTCTGGGGCCAACGTCCTGACTTTC.

This rearrangement joins TRBV19 to TRBJ1-1; TRBD1 aligns across 9 bases. V was pared by 1 base and J by 1 base, with 7 bases of the junction left unmatched. CDR1 is LNHDA, CDR2 SQIVND, per germline (reference sequence). This CDR3 has 17 amino acids. CDR3 protein: CASSIATGGWTNTEAFF. The CDR3 DNA reads as TGTGCCAGTAGTATAGCCACAGGGGGCTGGACGAACACTGAAGCTTTCTTT.

The chain links TRBV29-1 to TRBJ2-3; TRBD2 agrees at 10 bases. The CDR3 is made up of 13 amino acids. V shed 5 bases, J shed 2 bases, and the junction held 1 base outside the gene matches. CDR1 is SQVTM, CDR2 ANQGSEA, per germline. The chain's CDR3 is CSVSGGVTDTQYF. For the CDR3, the DNA is TGCAGCGTTAGCGGGGGGGTCACAGATACGCAGTATTTT.

The chain's CDR3 is CASSASGGTSTDTQYF. The CDR3 bases are TGTGCCAGCAGTGCATCAGGGGGCACTAGCACAGATACGCAGTATTTT. The chain combines TRBV27 with TRBJ2-3, with 8 bases fitting TRBD1. The V and J ends lost 5 bases and 0 bases, in that order; junction bases with no gene match: 7. CDR3 size: 16 residues. Germline V gene lookup returns CDR1 MNHEY and CDR2 SMNVEV (reference sequence).

The chain couples TRBV20-1 to TRBJ1-5, with D possibly TRBD1 on 5 matching bases. This CDR3 has 12 residues. CDR1 is DFQATT and CDR2 is SNEGSKA in the germline V gene (reference sequence). V was trimmed by 3 bases and J by 9 bases, leaving 12 bases between them. The CDR3: CSARGGNRPQHF. As DNA, the CDR3 is TGCAGTGCTAGGGGGGGGAACCGGCCCCAGCATTTT.

The CDR3, as DNA: TGTGCCTGGAGGCGAACAGGGGGCGCATCTGGAAACACCATATATTTT. Translation: CAWRRTGGASGNTIYF. The rearrangement links TRBV30 to TRBJ1-3; 9 positions agree with TRBD1. After removal of 3 bases from V and 1 base from J, the junction contained 7 bases not matched to a gene. Germline values: CDR1 GTSNPN, CDR2 SVGIG (reference sequence). This CDR3 region has 16 residues.

The J gene is TRBJ1-6, the V gene TRBV9; unclear D gene. Trimming removed 0 bases from V and 7 bases from J, with 8 bases in between. The germline CDR1 and CDR2 sequences are SGDLS and YYNGEE. This CDR3 contains 14 residues. The CDR3 DNA is TGTGCCAGCAGCGTAGCCAATCGGAATTCACCCCTCCACTTT. It is translated as CASSVANRNSPLHF.

For the CDR3, the DNA is TGTGCCAGCAGCCAAGACAAGGGGATCATGAACACTGAAGCTTTCTTT. Residues: CASSQDKGIMNTEAFF. The chain combines TRBV3-1 with TRBJ1-1, with D possibly being TRBD1 (5 bases). Germline V gives CDR1 LGHDT, CDR2 YNNKEL (reference sequence). This CDR3 spans 16 amino acids. Between the trimmed V and J ends, which lost 0 bases and 0 bases, there was a span of 11 bases.

V usage is TRBV3-1 and J usage is TRBJ2-5; 14 nucleotides agree with TRBD2. Germline CDR1 is LGHDT and CDR2 is YNNKEL (reference sequence). V was clipped by 1 base and J by 5 bases; unmatched bases: 6. The CDR3 covers 17 residues. CDR3 nucleotides: TGTGCCAGCAGCCAAGTGACTAGCGGGGGGGCCGGGGAGACCCAGTACTTC. It is translated as CASSQVTSGGAGETQYF.